The 23 T cell receptor beta chains reported below all come from one sample, sequenced in a study of blood T cell repertoires in COVID-19. Sequenced by immunoSEQ multiplex PCR; TCRdb stores in-frame clones only, minus some. In the table there are 320,000 or so clones, around 86% of which are singletons. Sample: PBMCs or T cells enriched from blood (not recorded which). Source of these receptors: a man aged 55 to 70 who had recovered from COVID-19.

The chain combines TRBV6-5 with TRBJ2-1; tentatively, D is TRBD1 (6 bases). The CDR3 totals 13 residues. CDR1 and CDR2 from the germline V gene are MNHEY and SVGAGI. V was pared by 4 bases and J by 13 bases, with 17 bases between. The CDR3 nucleotides are TGTGCCAGCAGTTTTCTTACAGGGTTTAGTCAGTTCTTC. This translates into CASSFLTGFSQFF.

The rearrangement joins TRBV28 to TRBJ1-2; a possible D gene is TRBD1 (6 bases). Trimming shortened V by 6 bases and J by 4 bases, and 15 bases separated the two germline ends. Germline CDR1 MDHEN, CDR2 SYDVKM. This CDR3 is built from 14 residues. In DNA form, the CDR3 reads TGTGCCAGCAGAACTCAAACAGGGAGCTATGGCTACACCTTC. It codes for CASRTQTGSYGYTF.

V usage is TRBV7-9 and J usage is TRBJ1-4; D remains ambiguous. The CDR3 has 14 residues. CDR1 is SEHNR and CDR2 is FQNEAQ in the germline V gene (reference sequence). V was pared by 1 base and J by 8 bases, with 11 bases between. The CDR3 DNA is TGTGCCAGCAGCTTAGGGCAGAATACGGAAAAACTGTTTTTT. It translates to CASSLGQNTEKLFF. The full variable domain, in which reference TRBV7-9 and TRBJ1-4 provide the parts outside the CDR3, is DTGVSQNPRHKITKRGQNVTFRCDPISEHNRLYWYRQTLGQGPEFLTYFQNEAQLEKSRLLSDRFSAERPKGSFSTLEIQRTEQGDSAMYLCASSLGQNTEKLFFGSGTQLSVL.

The chain is built from TRBV9 and TRBJ1-6, with TRBD1 matching 9 bases. Germline loops: CDR1 SGDLS, CDR2 YYNGEE. The J segment lost 10 bases and the V segment lost 0 bases, leaving 8 bases of the junction unmatched. The CDR3 loop spans 16 amino acids. CDR3 DNA: TGTGCCAGCAGCGTAGAATACAGGGGGCGGCGCTCACCCCTCCACTTT. Its translation: CASSVEYRGRRSPLHF.

The genes are TRBV7-2 and TRBJ2-7; a weak D match, TRBD1 (5 bases). V dropped 2 bases and J dropped 4 bases, with 12 bases sitting between them. The CDR3 contains 14 residues. The germline gives CDR1 SGHTA, CDR2 FQGNSA. CDR3 sequence: CASSLSRQLYEQYF. The CDR3 DNA reads TGTGCCAGCAGCTTATCGAGACAGCTATACGAGCAGTACTTC.

The rearrangement joins TRBV28 to TRBJ1-1; a possible D gene is TRBD1 (5 bases). The germline V gene has CDR1 MDHEN and CDR2 SYDVKM. There are 12 residues in the CDR3. As DNA, the CDR3 is TGTGCGGGGGGGGGAATGAACACTGAAGCTTTCTTT. This codes for CAGGGMNTEAFF.

The J gene is TRBJ2-1, the V gene TRBV7-3; D uncertain. Germline V CDR1 and CDR2: SGHTA, FQGTGA. CDR3 length: 14 residues. V dropped 5 bases and J dropped 3 bases, with 11 bases sitting between them. The CDR3 sequence is CASSTDLNYNEQFF. CDR3 nucleotides: TGTGCCAGCAGCACAGACCTAAACTACAATGAGCAGTTCTTC.

J is TRBJ2-4 and V is TRBV5-8, with D tentatively TRBD1 (6 bases). The length of the CDR3 is 19 residues. Germline CDR1 is SGHTS and CDR2 is YDEGEE. V gave up 2 bases and J gave up 0 bases, with 21 bases separating them. CDR3 region: CASSFEGQGRRVAKNIQYF. The CDR3 region has the DNA TGTGCCAGCAGCTTTGAAGGGCAGGGGCGACGGGTAGCCAAAAACATTCAGTACTTC.

The chain uses TRBV28 and TRBJ2-7, with 13 bases lining up with TRBD2. The germline CDR1 and CDR2 sequences are MDHEN and SYDVKM. The CDR3 is 19 residues long. Trimming took 3 bases from V and 7 from J; bases not matched to a gene: 18. CDR3 nucleotides: TGTGCCAGCAGTTTTACCGGACTAGCGGGAGATTCGTGGACGGGTGAGCAGTACTTC. Its translation is CASSFTGLAGDSWTGEQYF.

The J gene is TRBJ1-2, the V gene TRBV3-1 (or the pseudogene TRBV3-2); 9 bases match TRBD1. CDR3 length: 15 residues. From germline, CDR1 is LGHDT and CDR2 YNNKEL (reference sequence). V shed 4 bases and J 7 bases; nucleotides not matched to a gene: 10. CDR3 nucleotides: TGTGCCAGCAGCCGATCGGTGTTACAGGGGGCTGGCTACACCTTC. This codes for CASSRSVLQGAGYTF.

The chain uses TRBV6-5 and TRBJ2-7; no clear D. This CDR3 contains 14 residues. V dropped 6 bases and J dropped 4 bases, with 16 bases sitting between them. Germline lookup yields CDR1 MNHEY and CDR2 SVGAGI. CDR3 DNA: TGTGCCAGCAGCGCCCTCAAGCGAGTTTACGAGCAGTACTTC. Protein: CASSALKRVYEQYF.

CDR3 nucleotide sequence: TGTGCCAGCAGCCATAGACTAGCGGGAGCCTCGGCGAACACCGGGGAGCTGTTTTTT. This gives the protein CASSHRLAGASANTGELFF. This chain links TRBV3-1 (or the pseudogene TRBV3-2) with TRBJ2-2; 12 nucleotides agree with TRBD2. Germline CDR1 and CDR2: LGHDT and YNNKEL (reference sequence). The CDR3 totals 19 residues. The ends lost 3 bases at V and 0 bases at J; junction bases unmatched: 8.

The chain uses TRBV24-1 and TRBJ2-2, with D possibly matching TRBD2 (5 bases). Trimming removed 3 bases from V and 0 bases from J, with 7 bases in between. The CDR3 is 15 residues long. Germline V gene data show CDR1 as KGHDR and CDR2 as SFDVKD. CDR3 sequence reads: CATSDPGSNTGELFF. Written as DNA, the CDR3 is TGTGCCACCAGTGATCCGGGATCGAACACCGGGGAGCTGTTTTTT.

The genes are TRBV28 and TRBJ2-2; D gene uncertain. With 7 bases removed from V and 7 bases from J, the gap between germline ends came to 10 bases. The V gene's germline CDR1 is MDHEN and CDR2 SYDVKM. The CDR3 is 12 amino acids. The CDR3 spells CASINTIGELFF. DNA of the CDR3: TGTGCCAGCATTAACACTATCGGGGAGCTGTTTTTT. Full variable domain (missing parts from reference TRBV28 and TRBJ2-2): DVKVTQSSRYLVKRTGEKVFLECVQDMDHENMFWYRQDPGLGLRLIYFSYDVKMKEKGDIPEGYSVSREKKERFSLILESASTNQTSMYLCASINTIGELFFGEGSRLTVL.

Only one count was recorded for this clone. V and J are TRBV18 and TRBJ1-2; tentative D call: TRBD1 (5 bases). V shed 6 bases and J shed 4 bases, with 9 bases lying between them. Looked up from germline, CDR1 is KGHSH and CDR2 is LQKENI. CDR3 length: 12 amino acids. Written as DNA, the CDR3 is TGTGCCAGCTCTCCGGACATCTATGGCTACACCTTC. Translation: CASSPDIYGYTF.

With respect to this clone: This sample also contains other DNA sequences that code for the same CDR3. The J gene is TRBJ2-1, the V gene TRBV27; the match to TRBD2 covers 10 bases. The germline CDR1 and CDR2 sequences are MNHEY and SMNVEV (reference sequence). CDR3 size: 15 residues. Trimming took 5 bases from V and 2 from J; bases not matched to a gene: 3. Written as DNA, the CDR3 is TGTGCCAGCAGTCCCAGCGGGAGGGCCTACAATGAGCAGTTCTTC. Translating gives CASSPSGRAYNEQFF.

The chain joins TRBV28 to TRBJ2-5, with 10 bases fitting TRBD2. CDR3 length: 17 residues. The germline V gene has CDR1 MDHEN and CDR2 SYDVKM. Losses at the gene ends were 2 bases for V and 5 bases for J; bases not matched to a gene: 11. CDR3 in DNA: TGTGCCAGCAGTTTAAAAGGAGGACTAGCGGCGGTTGAGACCCAGTACTTC. Translated: CASSLKGGLAAVETQYF.

The rearrangement uses TRBV5-1 and TRBJ1-3, with 9 bases aligning to TRBD1. Germline loops: CDR1 SGHRS, CDR2 YFSETQ. V lost 2 bases and J lost 4; bases outside the gene matches: 7. The CDR3 covers 16 residues. CDR3 in DNA: TGCGCCAGCAGCTTTACCGGGACAGGGATCGGAAACACCATATATTTT. Translating it yields CASSFTGTGIGNTIYF.

The gene calls are TRBV19 and TRBJ1-2, with TRBD1 as a possible D gene (6 bases). Per germline, CDR1 LNHDA and CDR2 SQIVND (reference sequence). The CDR3 runs 12 residues. V was shortened by 3 bases and J by 8 bases, with 10 bases between the two germline ends. In nucleotides, the CDR3 is TGTGCCAGTAGTATGGGGCAGGGGGGCTACACCTTC. Protein product: CASSMGQGGYTF.

This chain links TRBV12-5 with TRBJ2-1; weak D call: TRBD1 (6 bases). This CDR3 comprises 16 residues. Looked up from germline, CDR1 is LGHNT and CDR2 is FRNRAP. Trimming left V 1 base short and J 3 bases short, with 13 bases between. CDR3 region: CASGLAQGNLYNEQFF. In DNA form, the CDR3 reads TGTGCTAGTGGTTTGGCACAGGGTAATCTCTACAATGAGCAGTTCTTC.

The chain recombines TRBV14 with TRBJ2-7; TRBD1 agrees at 11 bases. Germline V lookup: CDR1 SGHDN, CDR2 FVKESK. The trim removed 4 bases at V and 6 bases at J, leaving 5 bases unmatched. The CDR3 is 14 residues long. Here the CDR3 reads CASSPPGQGGEQYF. The CDR3 coding sequence is TGTGCCAGCAGCCCCCCGGGACAGGGGGGCGAGCAGTACTTC.

The chain is built from TRBV7-3 and TRBJ2-2; D remains ambiguous. In germline, CDR1 is SGHTA, CDR2 FQGTGA. V was trimmed by 3 bases and J by 3 bases, leaving 5 bases between them. This CDR3 is 13 amino acids long. The CDR3 sequence: CASSFSHTGELFF. The CDR3 DNA sequence: TGTGCCAGCAGCTTCTCCCACACCGGGGAGCTGTTTTTT.

The chain employs TRBV11-2 and TRBJ2-7; D ambiguous. V was clipped by 0 bases and J by 3 bases, with 9 bases between them. The length of the CDR3 is 14 residues. Germline lookup yields CDR1 SGHAT and CDR2 FQNNGV. CDR3 amino acids: CASSLDMTYYEQYF. The DNA of the CDR3 is TGTGCCAGCAGCTTAGATATGACTTACTACGAGCAGTACTTC.